A single sample gave rise to the 17 T cell receptor beta chains below, sequenced in a study of blood T cell repertoires in COVID-19. The assay was immunoSEQ multiplex PCR, and TCRdb's table has in-frame clones only and misses some. The table has 300,000 to 450,000 clones, around nine tenths seen once. The specimen sequenced was PBMCs or T cells enriched from blood (not recorded which). Receptors were obtained from a woman in her twenties or thirties who had been exposed to COVID-19.

This chain connects TRBV4-1 to TRBJ2-4, with 7 bases aligning to TRBD2. J lost 2 bases, V lost 0 bases, and 10 bases had no gene match. CDR1 and CDR2 from the germline V gene are MGHRA and YSYEKL. The CDR3 spans 18 residues. Here the CDR3 DNA reads TGCGCCAGCAGCCAAGATTGGGGCGGGGAGGGGACCAAAAACATTCAGTACTTC. Translating it yields CASSQDWGGEGTKNIQYF.

V usage is TRBV19 and J usage is TRBJ2-4; tentative D call: TRBD1 (6 bases). The germline V gene encodes CDR1 LNHDA and CDR2 SQIVND (reference sequence). V was pared by 6 bases and J by 3 bases, with 15 bases between. This CDR3 contains 15 residues. In DNA, the CDR3 is TGTGCCAGTAGCCTTAACCGGGACAACAAAAACATTCAGTACTTC. It is translated as CASSLNRDNKNIQYF.

Only one count was recorded for this clone. The rearrangement uses TRBV27 and TRBJ1-6, with 8 positions matching TRBD1. The CDR3 is made up of 18 amino acids. The ends lost 6 bases at V and 7 bases at J; junction bases unmatched: 17. The V gene's germline CDR1 is MNHEY and CDR2 SMNVEV (reference sequence). CDR3 protein: CASSLWGQASAENSPLHF. The CDR3 DNA is TGTGCCAGCAGCCTTTGGGGACAGGCCTCCGCGGAAAATTCACCCCTCCACTTT.

V is TRBV28 and J is TRBJ1-1; 7 nucleotides match TRBD1. In germline, CDR1 is MDHEN, CDR2 SYDVKM. The CDR3 length is 15 residues. The V segment lost 7 bases and the J segment 0 bases; nucleotides outside the gene matches: 8. For the CDR3, the DNA is TGTGCCAGCAAGGAGACAGGGAGGATGAACACTGAAGCTTTCTTT. Translating it yields CASKETGRMNTEAFF.

This chain joins TRBV28 and TRBJ2-1; TRBD2 might be the D (6 bases). Germline CDR1 and CDR2: MDHEN and SYDVKM. Trimming took 6 bases from V and 1 from J, leaving 7 bases between them. This CDR3 comprises 13 residues. This chain's CDR3 is CASSRGSYNEQFF. For the CDR3, the DNA is TGTGCCAGCAGCCGGGGGTCCTACAATGAGCAGTTCTTC.

J is TRBJ1-1 and V is TRBV25-1; D is perhaps TRBD1 (5 bases). The V and J ends lost 1 base and 7 bases respectively, with 25 bases between them. CDR1 and CDR2 (germline): MGHDK, SYGVNS. The CDR3 covers 18 residues. The CDR3 reads CASSESRTRRVLGNEAFF. In nucleotides, the CDR3 is TGTGCCAGCAGTGAATCCCGGACGCGCAGGGTTCTTGGGAATGAAGCTTTCTTT.

The V and J genes are TRBV28 and TRBJ2-5; 9 bases are a match to TRBD2. The V and J ends lost 3 bases and 4 bases, in that order; junction bases with no gene match: 3. The CDR3 is 14 residues long. Germline V lookup: CDR1 MDHEN, CDR2 SYDVKM. The CDR3 protein is CASSFSGSRETQYF. In DNA, the CDR3 is TGTGCCAGCAGTTTTAGCGGGAGCCGAGAGACCCAGTACTTC.

This clone was recorded only once. This chain joins TRBV10-3 and TRBJ2-1; 13 bases are a match to TRBD2. Looked up from germline, CDR1 is ENHRY and CDR2 is SYGVKD. The CDR3 loop spans 13 amino acids. With 8 bases clipped from V and 6 bases from J, the junction kept 1 base outside the gene matches. CDR3 residues: CAIRTSGSNEQFF. The CDR3 region has the DNA TGTGCCATCCGGACTAGCGGGAGCAATGAGCAGTTCTTC.

V and J are TRBV6-6 and TRBJ1-2; 7 nucleotides agree with TRBD1. Germline trimming cut 5 bases from V and 3 bases from J; bases unmatched to any gene: 15. This CDR3 is 17 amino acids long. CDR1 is MNHNY, CDR2 SVGAGI, per germline (reference sequence). Here the CDR3 DNA reads TGTGCCAGCAGTCCCCGGACAGGTTTAGGGGTCGACTATGGCTACACCTTC. Amino acids: CASSPRTGLGVDYGYTF.

This clone has a handful of counts. The CDR3 here is CASSERSDTQYF. Here the CDR3 DNA reads TGTGCCAGCAGTGAGAGGTCAGATACGCAGTATTTT. The rearrangement uses TRBV2 and TRBJ2-3; D remains unclear. The CDR3 has 12 residues. Trimming pared 3 bases from V and 4 bases from J, leaving 5 bases between. The germline gives CDR1 SNHLY, CDR2 FYNNEI.

The chain uses TRBV6-2 or TRBV6-3 and TRBJ2-7; no firm D call. The CDR3 contains 16 residues. V gave up 1 base and J gave up 1 base, with 14 bases separating them. Germline lookup yields CDR1 MNHEY and CDR2 SVGEGT. The chain's CDR3 is CASSYFRSDISYEQYF. CDR3 sequence (DNA): TGTGCCAGCAGTTACTTCCGGAGTGATATTTCCTACGAGCAGTACTTC.

This clone was found many times. V is TRBV9 and J is TRBJ2-3, with D hard to call. The germline gives CDR1 SGDLS, CDR2 YYNGEE. The V and J ends lost 0 bases and 3 bases respectively, with 5 bases between them. The length of the CDR3 is 13 residues. The DNA for the CDR3 is TGTGCCAGCAGCGTAGTCCTAACAGATACGCAGTATTTT. It codes for CASSVVLTDTQYF.

The V gene is TRBV10-3, the J gene TRBJ1-1, with no clear D. Trimming left V 6 bases short and J 0 bases short, with 8 bases between. Germline loops: CDR1 ENHRY, CDR2 SYGVKD. The length of the CDR3 is 13 residues. The CDR3 DNA follows: TGTGCCATCAGGGTGGACTTGAACACTGAAGCTTTCTTT. Protein: CAIRVDLNTEAFF.

The CDR3 loop reads CSAGSGYEQYF. CDR3 sequence (DNA): TGCAGTGCCGGAAGCGGCTACGAGCAGTACTTC. The chain links TRBV20-1 to TRBJ2-7, with a possible D match to TRBD2 (5 bases). The CDR3 loop spans 11 amino acids. V was pared by 6 bases and J by 3 bases, with 9 bases between. Germline values: CDR1 DFQATT, CDR2 SNEGSKA (reference sequence).

The genes are TRBV28 and TRBJ2-4; 9 bases are a match to TRBD2. Germline loops: CDR1 MDHEN, CDR2 SYDVKM. This CDR3 comprises 15 residues. The V segment lost 3 bases and the J segment 9 bases; nucleotides outside the gene matches: 9. The CDR3 loop reads CASSLGIAGVGIQYF. The CDR3 DNA follows: TGTGCCAGCAGTTTGGGGATAGCGGGAGTCGGCATTCAGTACTTC.

The chain couples TRBV4-1 to TRBJ1-4; D is undetermined. V was cut by 4 bases and J by 8 bases, with 11 bases left in between. The germline V gene has CDR1 MGHRA and CDR2 YSYEKL. The CDR3 loop spans 13 amino acids. CDR3: CASSPQPGEKLFF. The CDR3 coding sequence is TGCGCCAGCAGCCCCCAACCCGGGGAAAAACTGTTTTTT.

The chain uses TRBV9 and TRBJ1-3; D ambiguous. In germline, CDR1 is SGDLS, CDR2 YYNGEE. V was clipped by 0 bases and J by 0 bases, with 7 bases between them. The CDR3 is 15 residues long. The CDR3 protein is CASSVDPSSGNTIYF. For the CDR3, the DNA is TGTGCCAGCAGCGTAGACCCGAGCTCTGGAAACACCATATATTTT.